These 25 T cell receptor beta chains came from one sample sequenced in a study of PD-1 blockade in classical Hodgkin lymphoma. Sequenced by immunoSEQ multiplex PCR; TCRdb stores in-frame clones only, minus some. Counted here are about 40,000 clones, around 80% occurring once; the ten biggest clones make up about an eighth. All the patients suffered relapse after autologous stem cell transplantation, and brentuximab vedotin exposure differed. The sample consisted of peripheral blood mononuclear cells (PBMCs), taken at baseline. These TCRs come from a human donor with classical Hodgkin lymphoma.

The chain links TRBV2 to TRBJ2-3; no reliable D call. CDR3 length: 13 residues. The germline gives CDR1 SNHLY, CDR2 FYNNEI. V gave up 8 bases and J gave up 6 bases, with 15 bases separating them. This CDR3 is CASALSLGDTQYF. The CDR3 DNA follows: TGTGCCAGCGCCCTTTCACTGGGGGATACGCAGTATTTT.

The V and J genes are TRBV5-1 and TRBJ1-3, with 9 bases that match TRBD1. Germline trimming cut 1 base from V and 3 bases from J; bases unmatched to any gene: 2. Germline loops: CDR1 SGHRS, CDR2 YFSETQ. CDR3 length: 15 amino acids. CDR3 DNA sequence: TGCGCCAGCAGCTTGACAGGGGGCTTTGGAAACACCATATATTTT. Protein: CASSLTGGFGNTIYF.

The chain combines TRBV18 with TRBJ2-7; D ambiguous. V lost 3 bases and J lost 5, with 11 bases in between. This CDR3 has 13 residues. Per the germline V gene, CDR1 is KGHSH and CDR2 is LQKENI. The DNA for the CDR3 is TGTGCCAGCTCACCGGACGCATTTAACGAGCAGTACTTC. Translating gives CASSPDAFNEQYF.

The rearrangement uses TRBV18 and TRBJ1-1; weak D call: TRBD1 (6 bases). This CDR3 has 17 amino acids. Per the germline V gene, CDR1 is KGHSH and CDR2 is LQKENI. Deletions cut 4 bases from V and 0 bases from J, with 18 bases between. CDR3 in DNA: TGTGCCAGCTCACTGGCAGGGGCCTCGGCGATGAACACTGAAGCTTTCTTT. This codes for CASSLAGASAMNTEAFF.

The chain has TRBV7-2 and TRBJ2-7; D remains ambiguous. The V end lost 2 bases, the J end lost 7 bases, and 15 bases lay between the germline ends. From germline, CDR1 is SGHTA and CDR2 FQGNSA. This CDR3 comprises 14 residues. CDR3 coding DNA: TGTGCCAGCAGCTTAAGTGGGCGTCGAGAGGAGCAGTACTTC. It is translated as CASSLSGRREEQYF.

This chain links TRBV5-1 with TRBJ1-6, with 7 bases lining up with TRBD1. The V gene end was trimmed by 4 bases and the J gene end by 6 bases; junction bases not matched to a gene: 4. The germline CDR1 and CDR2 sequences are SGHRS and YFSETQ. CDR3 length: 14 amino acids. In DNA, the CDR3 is TGCGCCAGCAGCCCGGGACAGCCTAATTCACCCCTCCACTTT. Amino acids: CASSPGQPNSPLHF. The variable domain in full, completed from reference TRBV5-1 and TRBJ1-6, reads KAGVTQTPRYLIKTRGQQVTLSCSPISGHRSVSWYQQTPGQGLQFLFEYFSETQRNKGNFPGRFSGRQFSNSRSEMNVSTLELGDSALYLCASSPGQPNSPLHFGNGTRLTVT.

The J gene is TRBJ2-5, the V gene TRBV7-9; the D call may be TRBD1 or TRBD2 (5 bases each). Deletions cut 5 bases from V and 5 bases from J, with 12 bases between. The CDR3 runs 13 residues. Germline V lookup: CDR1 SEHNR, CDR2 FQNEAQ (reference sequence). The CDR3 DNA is TGTGCCAGCAGCCGCGACGAGGGGGAGACCCAGTACTTC. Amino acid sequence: CASSRDEGETQYF.

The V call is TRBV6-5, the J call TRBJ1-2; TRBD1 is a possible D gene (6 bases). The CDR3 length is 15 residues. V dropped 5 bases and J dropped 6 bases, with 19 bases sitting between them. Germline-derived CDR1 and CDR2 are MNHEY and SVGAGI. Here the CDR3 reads CASSPIEQGANGYTF. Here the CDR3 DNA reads TGTGCCAGCAGTCCTATAGAACAGGGCGCGAATGGCTACACCTTC.

As DNA, the CDR3 is TGTGCCAGCAGTTCAAAGACTAGCGGGGGACCTCTTTACTTC. Protein: CASSSKTSGGPLYF. The chain uses TRBV2 and TRBJ2-5; 12 bases align to TRBD2. From germline, CDR1 is SNHLY and CDR2 FYNNEI. Trimming cost V 5 bases and J 14 bases; bases outside gene matches: 12. The CDR3 length is 14 residues.

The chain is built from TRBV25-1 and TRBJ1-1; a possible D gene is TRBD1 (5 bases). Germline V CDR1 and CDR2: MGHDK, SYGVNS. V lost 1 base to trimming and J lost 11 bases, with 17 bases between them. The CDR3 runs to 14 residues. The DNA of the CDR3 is TGTGCCAGCAGTGAATGGGCGGGCAGGGCAGCGGCTTTCTTT. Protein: CASSEWAGRAAAFF.

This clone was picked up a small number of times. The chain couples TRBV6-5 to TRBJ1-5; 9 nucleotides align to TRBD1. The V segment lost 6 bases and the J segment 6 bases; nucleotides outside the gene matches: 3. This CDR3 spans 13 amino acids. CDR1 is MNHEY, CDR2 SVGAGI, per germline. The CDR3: CASSRQGGQPQHF. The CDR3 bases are TGTGCCAGCAGCCGACAGGGGGGTCAGCCCCAGCATTTT.

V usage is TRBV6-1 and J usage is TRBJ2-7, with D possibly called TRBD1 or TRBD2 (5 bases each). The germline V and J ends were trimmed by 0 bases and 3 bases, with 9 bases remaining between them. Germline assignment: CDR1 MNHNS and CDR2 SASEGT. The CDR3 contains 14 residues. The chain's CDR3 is CASSEAGEFYEQYF. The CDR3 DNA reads TGTGCCAGCAGTGAAGCAGGGGAGTTCTACGAGCAGTACTTC.

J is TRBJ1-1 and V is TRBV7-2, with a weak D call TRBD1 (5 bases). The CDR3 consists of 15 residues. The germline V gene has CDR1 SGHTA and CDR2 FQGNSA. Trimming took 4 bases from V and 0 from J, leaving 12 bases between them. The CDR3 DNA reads TGTGCCAGCAGCTCTCCCACAGGAATGAACACTGAAGCTTTCTTT. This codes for CASSSPTGMNTEAFF.

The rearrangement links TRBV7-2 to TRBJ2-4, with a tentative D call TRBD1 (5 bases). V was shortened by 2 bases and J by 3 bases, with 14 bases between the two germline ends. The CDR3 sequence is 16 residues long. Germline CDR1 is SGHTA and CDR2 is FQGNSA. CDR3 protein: CASSLNPAGFKNIQYF. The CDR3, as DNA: TGTGCCAGCAGCTTAAATCCGGCAGGGTTCAAAAACATTCAGTACTTC.

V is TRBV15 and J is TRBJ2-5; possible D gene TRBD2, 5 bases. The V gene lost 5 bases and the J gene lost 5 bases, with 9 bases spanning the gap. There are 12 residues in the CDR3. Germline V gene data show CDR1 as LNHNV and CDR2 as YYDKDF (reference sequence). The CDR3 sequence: CATSGREETQYF. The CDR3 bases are TGTGCCACCAGCGGTAGGGAGGAGACCCAGTACTTC.

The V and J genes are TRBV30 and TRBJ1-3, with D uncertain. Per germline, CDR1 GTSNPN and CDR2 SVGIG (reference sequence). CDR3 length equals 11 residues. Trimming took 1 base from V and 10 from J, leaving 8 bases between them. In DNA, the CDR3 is TGTGCCTGGAGTGAGGAGCGGACCATATATTTT. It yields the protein CAWSEERTIYF.

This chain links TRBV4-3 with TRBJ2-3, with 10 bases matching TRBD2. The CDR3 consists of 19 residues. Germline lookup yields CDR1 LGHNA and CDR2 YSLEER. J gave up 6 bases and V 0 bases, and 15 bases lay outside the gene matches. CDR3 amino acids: CASSQDLEERGGQRDTQYF. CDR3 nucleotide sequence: TGCGCCAGCAGCCAAGATCTAGAGGAGCGGGGGGGCCAAAGGGATACGCAGTATTTT.

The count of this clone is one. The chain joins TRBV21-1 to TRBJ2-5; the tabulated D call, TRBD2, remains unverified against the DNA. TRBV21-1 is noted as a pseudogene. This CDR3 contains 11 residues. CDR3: CASSKSETQYF. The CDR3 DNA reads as TGTGCCAGCAGCAAAAGCGAGACCCAGTACTTC.

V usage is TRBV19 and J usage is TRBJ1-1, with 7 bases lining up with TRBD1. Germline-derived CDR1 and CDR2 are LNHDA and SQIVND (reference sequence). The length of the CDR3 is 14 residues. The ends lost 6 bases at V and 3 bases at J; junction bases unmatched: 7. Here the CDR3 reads CASRHRGWDTEAFF. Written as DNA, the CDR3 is TGTGCCAGTAGGCACAGGGGTTGGGACACTGAAGCTTTCTTT.

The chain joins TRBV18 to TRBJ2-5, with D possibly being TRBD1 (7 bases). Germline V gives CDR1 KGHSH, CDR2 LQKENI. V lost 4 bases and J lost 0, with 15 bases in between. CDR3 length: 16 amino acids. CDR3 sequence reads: CASSRQTGTHQETQYF. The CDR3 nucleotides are TGTGCCAGCTCACGACAGACAGGGACTCACCAAGAGACCCAGTACTTC.

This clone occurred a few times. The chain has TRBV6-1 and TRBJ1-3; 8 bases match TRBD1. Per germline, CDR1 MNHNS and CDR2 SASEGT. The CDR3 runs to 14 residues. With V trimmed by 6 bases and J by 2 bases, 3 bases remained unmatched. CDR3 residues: CASSSGGPGNTIYF. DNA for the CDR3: TGTGCCAGCAGCTCAGGGGGCCCTGGAAACACCATATATTTT.

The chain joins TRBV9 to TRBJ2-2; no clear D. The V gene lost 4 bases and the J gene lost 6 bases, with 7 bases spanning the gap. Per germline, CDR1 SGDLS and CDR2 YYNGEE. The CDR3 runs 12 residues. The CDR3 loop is CASSLGSGELFF. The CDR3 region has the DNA TGTGCCAGCAGCCTAGGGTCCGGGGAGCTGTTTTTT.

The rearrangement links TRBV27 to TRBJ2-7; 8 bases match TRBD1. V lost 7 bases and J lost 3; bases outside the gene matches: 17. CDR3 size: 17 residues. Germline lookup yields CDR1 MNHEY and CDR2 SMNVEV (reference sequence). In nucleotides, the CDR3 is TGTGCCAGCAAGTCGGGCAACCCCGGGACAGGATTCTACGAGCAGTACTTC. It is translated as CASKSGNPGTGFYEQYF.

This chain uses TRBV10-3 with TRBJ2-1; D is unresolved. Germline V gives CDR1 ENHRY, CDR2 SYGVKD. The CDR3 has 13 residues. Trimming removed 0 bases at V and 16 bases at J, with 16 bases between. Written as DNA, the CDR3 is TGTGCCATCAGTGAGTCAGAATCGCCCGCCCGCTTCTTC. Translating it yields CAISESESPARFF.

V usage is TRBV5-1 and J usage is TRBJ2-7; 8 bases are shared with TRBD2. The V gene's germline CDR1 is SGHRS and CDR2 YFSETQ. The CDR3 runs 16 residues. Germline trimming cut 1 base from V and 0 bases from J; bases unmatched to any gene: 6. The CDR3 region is CASSLSAGEGSYEQYF. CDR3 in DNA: TGCGCCAGCAGCTTGTCAGCGGGGGAGGGCTCCTACGAGCAGTACTTC.